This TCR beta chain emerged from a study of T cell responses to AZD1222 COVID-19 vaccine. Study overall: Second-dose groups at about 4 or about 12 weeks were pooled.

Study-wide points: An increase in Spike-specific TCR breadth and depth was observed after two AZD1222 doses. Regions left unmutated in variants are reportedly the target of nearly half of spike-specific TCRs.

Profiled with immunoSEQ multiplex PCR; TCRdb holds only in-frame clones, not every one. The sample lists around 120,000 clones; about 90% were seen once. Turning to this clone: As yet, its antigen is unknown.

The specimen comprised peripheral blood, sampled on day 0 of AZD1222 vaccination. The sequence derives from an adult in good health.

In DNA, the CDR3 is TGTGCCAGTAGTGGACAGGGGGCCTTCGAGCAGTACTTC. Protein: CASSGQGAFEQYF. The chain links TRBV19 to TRBJ2-7, with 11 bases matching TRBD1. CDR3 size: 13 residues. Germline CDR1 and CDR2: LNHDA and SQIVND (reference sequence). With V trimmed by 5 bases and J by 6 bases, 3 bases remained unmatched. Full variable domain (outside the CDR3, taken from reference TRBV19 and TRBJ2-7): DGGITQSPKYLFRKEGQNVTLSCEQNLNHDAMYWYRQDPGQGLRLIYYSQIVNDFQKGDIAEGYSVSREKKESFPLTVTSAQKNPTAFYLCASSGQGAFEQYFGPGTRLTVT.